The rows below give T cell receptor beta chains drawn from one sample of a study of blood T cells in healthy people across ages. Via MiXCR, TCRdb re-called the 5' RACE reads, giving one row per CDR3 protein. The sample yields roughly 2 million distinct CDR3 sequences, around half seen once. Sequencing was carried out using blood. These receptors all stem from a middle-aged woman in good health. Each CDR3 is given with its conserved first and last residue. The order of the fields is clone size, J gene, V gene, D gene, CDR3 DNA, CDR3 protein. The D gene is left open where the match is weak. Rows may omit the clone size; those that give it use once, few, many or a size class.

few	TRBJ2-7	TRBV7-2	TRBD2	TGTGCCAGCAGCGTGGGAGGGACTAGCGGAAACTACGAGCAGTACTTC	CASSVGGTSGNYEQYF
NA	TRBJ2-1	TRBV27	TRBD2	TGTGCCAGCAGTTTGGGTGGACTAGCTATGTTCTTC	CASSLGGLAMFF
few	TRBJ2-7	TRBV7-9	NA	TGTGCCAGCAGCCCGAGAACCGGACGGGGAGAAAGCTCCTACGAGCAGTACTTC	CASSPRTGRGESSYEQYF
few	TRBJ2-4	TRBV20-1	NA	TGCAGTGCTAGATGGGAGGTACCGGGACAAGAGTACTTC	CSARWEVPGQEYF
many	TRBJ2-7	TRBV12-3/TRBV12-4	TRBD2	TGTGCCAGCAGCCTTAGCGGGGGGCCCTACGAGCAGTACTTC	CASSLSGGPYEQYF
few	TRBJ2-5	TRBV29-1	NA	TGCAGCGTTGAAGACCCACACCGGGACTACCAAGAGACCCAGTACTTC	CSVEDPHRDYQETQYF
once	TRBJ1-2	TRBV28	NA	TGTGCCAGCAGTCCGGTGTTTAGCTATGGCTACACCTTC	CASSPVFSYGYTF
NA	TRBJ2-5	TRBV20-1	NA	TGCAGTGCTAGTGAACCGGAGACCCAGTACTTC	CSASEPETQYF
few	TRBJ2-1	TRBV29-1	NA	TGCAGCGTTGACGTAACAGTCGATGATGAGCAGTTCTTC	CSVDVTVDDEQFF
NA	TRBJ2-3	TRBV6-2/TRBV6-3	TRBD2	TGTGCCAGCAAGTTTCTAGCGGGGGACACCACAGATACGCAGTATTTT	CASKFLAGDTTDTQYF
few	TRBJ1-5	TRBV7-2	TRBD1	TGTGCCAGCAGCTCACGACAGGGCCCTCCTAGCAATCAGCCCCAGCATTTT	CASSSRQGPPSNQPQHF
many	TRBJ2-4	TRBV18	NA	TGTGCCAGCTCGATCGACAGACCAGACTTAGCCAAAAACATTCAGTACTTC	CASSIDRPDLAKNIQYF